This T cell receptor (beta chain) is drawn from a study of T cell changes during pregnancy in multiple sclerosis. CDR3 length equals 13 residues. CDR1 SGHKS and CDR2 YYEKEE come from the germline V gene (reference sequence). V was shortened by 4 bases and J by 5 bases, with 12 bases between the two germline ends. Some clones are missing from TCRdb's copy, which holds only in-frame ones; the method was immunoSEQ multiplex PCR. Among around 88,000 clones listed, approximately 90% were seen once. Only one count was recorded for this clone. The material was peripheral blood, obtained in the first trimester of pregnancy. The rearrangement links TRBV5-5 to TRBJ1-2; possibly TRBD1 for D (6 bases). This clonotype was sampled from a female donor with multiple sclerosis, enrolled in a pregnancy study. Written as DNA, the CDR3 is TGTGCCAGCAGCGGGGGGGCAGGGTATGGCTACACCTTC. It yields the protein CASSGGAGYGYTF.